The next 17 T cell receptor beta chains were all read from a single sample in a study of blood T cell repertoires in COVID-19. The assay was immunoSEQ multiplex PCR, and TCRdb's table has in-frame clones only and misses some. Seen here are 30,000 to 40,000 clones, around 85% observed once, and the top ten hold approximately 9.1%. The sequencing sample was made of peripheral blood. These TCRs come from a human donor in a cohort sampled during active COVID-19.

The chain joins TRBV5-1 to TRBJ2-7, with a possible D match to TRBD1 (5 bases). V gave up 5 bases and J gave up 4 bases, with 16 bases separating them. CDR3 length: 14 residues. Germline V gene sequence: CDR1 SGHRS, CDR2 YFSETQ. The CDR3 nucleotides are TGCGCCAGCAGGGCGGACACCGCGGCGTACGAGCAGTACTTC. This codes for CASRADTAAYEQYF.

This clone was picked up one time. The chain couples TRBV2 to TRBJ1-6, with 11 bases identical to TRBD1. CDR1 SNHLY and CDR2 FYNNEI come from the germline V gene. This CDR3 spans 14 amino acids. Trimming removed 6 bases from V and 7 bases from J; junction bases left unmatched: 2. CDR3 nucleotide sequence: TGTGCCAGCAGGGGACAGGGGGTGAATTCACCCCTCCACTTT. The encoded protein is CASRGQGVNSPLHF.

The rearrangement uses TRBV4-1 and TRBJ1-4, with TRBD1 as a possible D gene (5 bases). From germline, CDR1 is MGHRA and CDR2 YSYEKL. Trimming left V 0 bases short and J 2 bases short, with 10 bases between. The CDR3 runs 16 residues. CDR3 protein: CASSQDGAGTNEKLFF. The CDR3 DNA follows: TGCGCCAGCAGCCAAGATGGTGCAGGGACTAATGAAAAACTGTTTTTT.

This chain links TRBV4-2 with TRBJ1-6; no clear D. CDR1 is LGHNA and CDR2 is YNFKEQ in the germline V gene. The CDR3 contains 15 residues. V dropped 2 bases and J dropped 7 bases, with 12 bases sitting between them. CDR3 region: CASSQWVGENSPLHF. As DNA, the CDR3 is TGTGCCAGCAGCCAATGGGTCGGGGAAAATTCACCCCTCCACTTT.

This chain uses TRBV7-9 with TRBJ2-1; the match to TRBD1 covers 8 bases. This CDR3 is built from 15 residues. With V trimmed by 1 base and J by 1 base, 0 bases remained unmatched. CDR1 SEHNR and CDR2 FQNEAQ come from the germline V gene (reference sequence). CDR3 DNA sequence: TGTGCCAGCAGCTTAGGGACAGGGTCCTACAATGAGCAGTTCTTC. As protein: CASSLGTGSYNEQFF.

This chain joins TRBV4-2 and TRBJ1-5, with D uncertain. CDR1 and CDR2 (germline): LGHNA, YNFKEQ. The CDR3 covers 14 residues. Trimming removed 0 bases at V and 6 bases at J, with 9 bases between. In DNA form, the CDR3 reads TGTGCCAGCAGCCAAGATCCCCCGGGTCAGCCCCAGCATTTT. Translating it yields CASSQDPPGQPQHF.

This rearrangement joins TRBV5-1 to TRBJ2-7; 13 nucleotides line up with TRBD2. The V segment lost 4 bases and the J segment 5 bases; nucleotides outside the gene matches: 3. This CDR3 region has 14 residues. From germline, CDR1 is SGHRS and CDR2 YFSETQ. The DNA for the CDR3 is TGCGCCAGCAGCGAGGGGACTAGCGGGAACGAGCAGTACTTC. This encodes CASSEGTSGNEQYF.

The genes are TRBV2 and TRBJ2-6; 7 bases are a match to TRBD1. V was clipped by 6 bases and J by 2 bases; unmatched bases: 4. The CDR3 covers 15 residues. Germline assignment: CDR1 SNHLY and CDR2 FYNNEI. The CDR3 region is CASRRGQTGANVLTF. The CDR3 coding sequence is TGTGCCAGCAGAAGGGGGCAGACTGGGGCCAACGTCCTGACTTTC. Full variable domain (missing parts from reference TRBV2 and TRBJ2-6): EPEVTQTPSHQVTQMGQEVILRCVPISNHLYFYWYRQILGQKVEFLVSFYNNEISEKSEIFDDQFSVERPDGSNFTLKIRSTKLEDSAMYFCASRRGQTGANVLTFGAGSRLTVL.

This sequence joins TRBV27 and TRBJ2-7, with D possibly matching TRBD1 (5 bases). The CDR3 covers 20 residues. V lost 10 bases, J lost 5 bases, and 39 bases lay in between. Germline V gives CDR1 MNHEY, CDR2 SMNVEV (reference sequence). In DNA form, the CDR3 reads TGTGCCATGTTTTGTCTTGGTAACTTCGCCACAGTGGACCCCAGGGACGAGCAGTACTTC. Translation: CAMFCLGNFATVDPRDEQYF.

This sequence joins TRBV27 and TRBJ1-5; D is ambiguous. The CDR3 is 18 residues long. Trimming removed 5 bases from V and 9 bases from J, with 29 bases in between. Germline V gives CDR1 MNHEY, CDR2 SMNVEV (reference sequence). CDR3 nucleotides: TGTGCCAGCAGTCCCCGTGGTGGGAGGGTAGGGTCACTCGGGCCCCAGCATTTT. As protein: CASSPRGGRVGSLGPQHF.

This clone was seen only a few times. The rearrangement uses TRBV7-6 and TRBJ2-1; 8 nucleotides line up with TRBD2. The CDR3 is 16 residues long. Trimming took 2 bases from V and 8 from J; bases not matched to a gene: 11. Germline V gene data show CDR1 as SGHVS and CDR2 as FNYEAQ. The CDR3 DNA reads TGTGCCAGCAGCTTACGCACGGGACTAGGGTTCGATGAGCAGTTCTTC. Amino acid sequence: CASSLRTGLGFDEQFF.

There are a few counts of this clone. The chain links TRBV11-2 to TRBJ1-5; D may be TRBD1 (6 bases). V was clipped by 5 bases and J by 9 bases, with 11 bases between them. CDR1 is SGHAT, CDR2 FQNNGV, per germline. The CDR3 contains 12 residues. The CDR3 sequence is CASSEGEGPQHF. Here the CDR3 DNA reads TGTGCCAGCAGCGAGGGGGAAGGGCCCCAGCATTTT.

In its sample, this clone ranks as large (0.1 to 1%). This chain uses TRBV4-3 with TRBJ2-1; D call uncertain. The CDR3 consists of 12 residues. Germline loops: CDR1 LGHNA, CDR2 YSLEER. The V gene lost 1 base and the J gene lost 6 bases, with 4 bases spanning the gap. The CDR3 bases are TGCGCCAGCAGCCAAGTCTCCAATGAGCAGTTCTTC. Protein sequence: CASSQVSNEQFF.

V gene TRBV9 combines with J gene TRBJ1-3; tentatively, D is TRBD1 (6 bases). CDR1 is SGDLS and CDR2 is YYNGEE in the germline V gene. CDR3 length: 16 residues. The V gene lost 3 bases and the J gene lost 0 bases, with 13 bases spanning the gap. CDR3 region: CASSALDRSSGNTIYF. For the CDR3, the DNA is TGTGCCAGCAGCGCCCTCGACAGGAGCTCTGGAAACACCATATATTTT. Combining the CDR3 with reference TRBV9 and TRBJ1-3 gives the whole variable domain DSGVTQTPKHLITATGQRVTLRCSPRSGDLSVYWYQQSLDQGLQFLIQYYNGEERAKGNILERFSAQQFPDLHSELNLSSLELGDSALYFCASSALDRSSGNTIYFGEGSWLTVV.

V and J are TRBV9 and TRBJ1-2; no firm D call. Germline CDR1 reads SGDLS; CDR2 reads YYNGEE. Trimming shortened V by 0 bases and J by 5 bases, and 8 bases separated the two germline ends. There are 13 residues in the CDR3. CDR3 DNA sequence: TGTGCCAGCAGCGTAGGGAGCGGTTATGGCTACACCTTC. Translating gives CASSVGSGYGYTF.

This clone turned up a few times. The J gene is TRBJ2-7, the V gene TRBV5-4; 8 bases are a match to TRBD1. The CDR3 extends over 16 amino acids. Germline trimming cut 4 bases from V and 3 bases from J; bases unmatched to any gene: 12. Looked up from germline, CDR1 is SGHNT and CDR2 is YYREEE (reference sequence). The CDR3 bases are TGTGCCAGCAGCGCTCCGGGACAGGAGTATCTCTACGAGCAGTACTTC. This gives the protein CASSAPGQEYLYEQYF.

The V gene is TRBV4-2, the J gene TRBJ1-1; maybe TRBD1 (5 bases). Deletions cut 3 bases from V and 2 bases from J, with 13 bases between. Germline values: CDR1 LGHNA, CDR2 YNFKEQ. This CDR3 is built from 15 residues. The DNA of the CDR3 is TGTGCCAGCAGCCATGAGGACATCCAAAACACTGAAGCTTTCTTT. Translated, it gives CASSHEDIQNTEAFF.